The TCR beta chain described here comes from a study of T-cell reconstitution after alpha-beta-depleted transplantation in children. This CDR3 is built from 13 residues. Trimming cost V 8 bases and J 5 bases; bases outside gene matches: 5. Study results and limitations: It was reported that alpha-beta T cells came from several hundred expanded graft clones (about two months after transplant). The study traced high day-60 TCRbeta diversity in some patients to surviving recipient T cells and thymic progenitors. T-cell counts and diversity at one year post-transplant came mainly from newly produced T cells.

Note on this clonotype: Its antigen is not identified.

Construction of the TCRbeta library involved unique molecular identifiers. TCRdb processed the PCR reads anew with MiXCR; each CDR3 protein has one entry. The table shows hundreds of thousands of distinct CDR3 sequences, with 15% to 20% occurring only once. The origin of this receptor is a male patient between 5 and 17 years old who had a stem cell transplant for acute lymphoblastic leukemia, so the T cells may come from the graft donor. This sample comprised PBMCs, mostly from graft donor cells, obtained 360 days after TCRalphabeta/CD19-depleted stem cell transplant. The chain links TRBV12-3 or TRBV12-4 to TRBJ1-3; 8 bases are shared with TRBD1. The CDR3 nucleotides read TGTGCCAGCCGAAGGACAGGGAGAAACACCATATATTTT. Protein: CASRRTGRNTIYF.